The rows below give T cell receptor beta chains drawn from one sample of a study of blood T cell repertoires in COVID-19. Assay: immunoSEQ multiplex PCR; the TCRdb copy retains only in-frame clones and omits some. The repertoire holds about 210,000 clones, with about 83% as singletons. Sequenced sample: peripheral blood. The source of these receptors is a woman in her forties or fifties with acute or convalescent COVID-19. CDR3s include the opening cysteine and the closing phenylalanine or tryptophan. A D gene is named only where the DNA matches it firmly.

J gene | D gene | V gene | CDR3 protein
TRBJ2-3 | TRBD1 | TRBV5-1 | CASSLVGQGIGTDTQYF
TRBJ2-3 | - | TRBV12-3/TRBV12-4 | CASSWTSTDTQYF
TRBJ1-5 | - | TRBV6-5 | CASKQNSNQPQHF
TRBJ2-7 | TRBD2 | TRBV27 | CASSPRLAGDEQYF
TRBJ2-7 | - | TRBV14 | CASSQDPGYEQYF
TRBJ2-1 | TRBD1 | TRBV28 | CASSDLGTALGNEQFF
TRBJ2-1 | - | TRBV7-6 | CASTPEGSTYNEQFF
TRBJ1-1 | - | TRBV20-1 | CSASKGQAAEAFF
TRBJ1-1 | TRBD1 | TRBV5-1 | CASSAGQGRVTNTEAFF
TRBJ2-2 | TRBD2 | TRBV11-1 | CASSPRTSGHTGELFF
TRBJ1-1 | - | TRBV2 | CASTAGLVEAFF
TRBJ1-1 | - | TRBV5-6 | CASSLTGGDTEAFF
TRBJ2-7 | TRBD1 | TRBV3-1/TRBV3-2 | CASSSLYDRGDEQYF
TRBJ2-2 | - | TRBV6-5 | CASSLWEETGELFF
TRBJ2-7 | TRBD1 | TRBV2 | CASRSGTGRYEQYF
TRBJ2-5 | TRBD2 | TRBV11-2 | CASSYPGTSGGQETQYF
TRBJ2-1 | - | TRBV28 | CASSLRRSPYNEQFF
TRBJ1-4 | - | TRBV28 | CASSLDSNREKLFF
TRBJ2-3 | TRBD2 | TRBV4-2 | CASSQDGTSGRGTDTQYF
TRBJ1-1 | - | TRBV5-4 | CASSGGGVTEAFF
TRBJ2-7 | TRBD2 | TRBV28 | CASSLGTSSRYEQYF
TRBJ2-5 | TRBD1 | TRBV18 | CASSPGTGKETQYF
TRBJ2-2 | - | TRBV5-6 | CASSYGQNTGELFF
TRBJ2-1 | - | TRBV5-1 | CASSFISGDQQFF
TRBJ2-7 | - | TRBV28 | CASSLNNPYEQYF
TRBJ2-2 | - | TRBV10-1 | CASSESGRGDTGELFF
TRBJ1-2 | - | TRBV11-2 | CASSLDPNYGYTF
TRBJ1-2 | - | TRBV25-1 | CASAAAGGSAGYTF
TRBJ1-2 | - | TRBV25-1 | CASSISPGPTYGYTF
TRBJ2-7 | TRBD1 | TRBV19 | CASRPGTGGSYEQYF
TRBJ2-1 | - | TRBV19 | CASSIGRTEQFF
TRBJ2-7 | - | TRBV10-3 | CAISASTITYEQYF
TRBJ2-5 | TRBD2 | TRBV11-2 | CASSLGTAGGRKETQYF